The 14 T cell receptor beta chains below all came from one sample that was sequenced in a study of T cell responses to AZD1222 COVID-19 vaccine. Produced via immunoSEQ multiplex PCR; TCRdb's table is partial and in-frame only. The sample lists around 100,000 clones, 88% occurring once. The specimen was peripheral blood, collected on day 0 of AZD1222 vaccination. Every receptor here comes from an adult in good health.

The chain has TRBV29-1 and TRBJ1-1, with 10 bases identical to TRBD1. The germline CDR1 and CDR2 sequences are SQVTM and ANQGSEA. This CDR3 has 13 amino acids. The J segment lost 1 base and the V segment lost 6 bases, leaving 2 bases of the junction unmatched. The CDR3 nucleotides read TGCAGCGTGGGACAGGGGAAGAACACTGAAGCTTTCTTT. Its protein product is CSVGQGKNTEAFF.

The chain is built from TRBV12-3 or TRBV12-4 and TRBJ2-1; D unclear. Trimming stripped 6 bases from V and 4 bases from J, with 4 bases between. The CDR3 is 11 residues long. CDR3 nucleotide sequence: TGTGCCAGCAGCCGATACAATGAGCAGTTCTTC. Translating it yields CASSRYNEQFF.

This clone has only one observation. The rearrangement joins TRBV6-2 or TRBV6-3 to TRBJ2-1, with 7 bases that match TRBD2. J lost 6 bases, V lost 2 bases, and 13 bases had no gene match. Germline V gene data show CDR1 as MNHEY and CDR2 as SVGEGT. This CDR3 has 17 amino acids. The CDR3 DNA sequence: TGTGCCAGCAGTTACGGGGCCGGCGGGAGTACCCTCAATGAGCAGTTCTTC. This sequence encodes CASSYGAGGSTLNEQFF.

The chain couples TRBV10-3 to TRBJ1-5; TRBD1 might be the D (6 bases). Germline V lookup: CDR1 ENHRY, CDR2 SYGVKD. The CDR3 is 13 amino acids. V was pared by 11 bases and J by 7 bases, with 18 bases between. As DNA, the CDR3 is TGTGCCGGGGGGGCCCGACCGGGCCAGCCCCAGCATTTT. It translates to CAGGARPGQPQHF.

The chain's CDR3 is CASSSGDSRETQYF. The CDR3 DNA is TGTGCCAGCAGCTCGGGGGACAGTAGGGAGACCCAGTACTTC. The chain uses TRBV7-2 and TRBJ2-5; D might be TRBD1 (7 bases). This CDR3 has 14 amino acids. The ends were cut back, 4 bases at V and 5 bases at J, with 14 bases in the middle. Germline CDR1 reads SGHTA; CDR2 reads FQGNSA.

The chain uses TRBV5-6 and TRBJ1-2; 7 bases line up with TRBD1. V was clipped by 1 base and J by 7 bases; unmatched bases: 7. This CDR3 is 14 amino acids long. The germline CDR1 and CDR2 sequences are SGHDT and YYEEEE. CDR3: CASSLKQGRGGYTF. The CDR3 DNA follows: TGTGCCAGCAGCTTGAAACAGGGGCGAGGTGGCTACACCTTC.

The J gene is TRBJ1-3, the V gene TRBV27; TRBD1 matches at 7 bases. The germline CDR1 and CDR2 sequences are MNHEY and SMNVEV (reference sequence). This CDR3 contains 15 residues. J lost 1 base, V lost 3 bases, and 3 bases had no gene match. The DNA of the CDR3 is TGTGCCAGCAGTTTGACAGGGACTTCTGGAAACACCATATATTTT. It is translated as CASSLTGTSGNTIYF.

This clone has a single count. The V call is TRBV2, the J call TRBJ2-5; TRBD2 is a possible D gene (5 bases). Germline V gene data show CDR1 as SNHLY and CDR2 as FYNNEI. The germline V and J ends were trimmed by 7 bases and 5 bases, with 17 bases remaining between them. There are 14 residues in the CDR3. The CDR3 DNA sequence: TGTGCCAGCACCTGGAGGCGAGGGATGGAGACCCAGTACTTC. Its protein product is CASTWRRGMETQYF.

V and J are TRBV18 and TRBJ1-2; tentatively, D is TRBD1 (6 bases). The CDR3 contains 14 residues. CDR1 is KGHSH, CDR2 LQKENI, per germline. V lost 0 bases, J lost 7 bases, and 12 bases lay in between. The chain's CDR3 is CASSPPGTPTGYTF. For the CDR3, the DNA is TGTGCCAGCTCACCACCCGGGACACCCACTGGCTACACCTTC. The full variable domain, completed using reference TRBV18 and TRBJ1-2, is NAGVMQNPRHLVRRRGQEARLRCSPMKGHSHVYWYRQLPEEGLKFMVYLQKENIIDESGMPKERFSAEFPKEGPSILRIQQVVRGDSAAYFCASSPPGTPTGYTFGSGTRLTVV.

CDR3 in DNA: TGTGCCAGCAGTTACTCGATGGGCACGGAGGGCACCTTC. Its translation: CASSYSMGTEGTF. J is TRBJ1-2 and V is TRBV6-6; D ambiguous. Germline V gene sequence: CDR1 MNHNY, CDR2 SVGAGI (reference sequence). V lost 0 bases and J 13 bases, leaving 15 bases between the germline ends. The CDR3 length is 13 residues.

The chain couples TRBV7-9 to TRBJ1-1; no clear D. Germline V gene data show CDR1 as SEHNR and CDR2 as FQNEAQ (reference sequence). Trimming shortened V by 3 bases and J by 1 base, and 12 bases separated the two germline ends. The CDR3 runs 15 residues. CDR3 sequence (DNA): TGTGCCAGCAGCTTCGTATCAGGATCGAACACTGAAGCTTTCTTT. Protein: CASSFVSGSNTEAFF.

This chain connects TRBV28 to TRBJ1-2; D remains ambiguous. CDR1 and CDR2 (germline): MDHEN, SYDVKM. The germline V and J ends were trimmed by 7 bases and 2 bases, with 14 bases remaining between them. The CDR3 has 14 amino acids. CDR3 residues: CASTLTVPNYGYTF. For the CDR3, the DNA is TGTGCCAGCACCCTCACCGTACCGAACTATGGCTACACCTTC.

This CDR3 reads CASSLFGGNYEQYF. CDR3 nucleotides: TGTGCCAGCAGTTTATTCGGCGGGAACTACGAGCAGTACTTC. The V call is TRBV27, the J call TRBJ2-7, with a weak D call TRBD2 (6 bases). Germline-derived CDR1 and CDR2 are MNHEY and SMNVEV (reference sequence). V was pared by 1 base and J by 3 bases, with 10 bases between. The CDR3 has 14 amino acids.

The chain recombines TRBV30 with TRBJ2-1, with no clear D. The ends were cut back, 5 bases at V and 4 bases at J, with 18 bases in the middle. The CDR3 has 15 residues. The germline CDR1 and CDR2 sequences are GTSNPN and SVGIG (reference sequence). The CDR3 nucleotides are TGTGCCTGGTCCCTAAAAAATCCCCAATACAATGAGCAGTTCTTC. Protein sequence: CAWSLKNPQYNEQFF. Looking up the rest from reference TRBV30 and TRBJ2-1 gives the full variable domain: SQTIHQWPATLVQPVGSPLSLECTVEGTSNPNLYWYRQAAGRGLQLLFYSVGIGQISSEVPQNLSASRPQDRQFILSSKKLLLSDSGFYLCAWSLKNPQYNEQFFGPGTRLTVL.